This T cell receptor (beta chain) was recovered during a study of blood T cells in healthy people across ages. The authors ran a second PCR of roughly 6 to 12 cycles using a sample-barcoded 5' primer and a J-beta primer mix. TCRdb passed the 5' RACE reads through MiXCR, listing each CDR3 protein once. The table includes about 780,000 distinct CDR3 sequences, about 47% detected once. Germline lookup yields CDR1 LNHNV and CDR2 YYDKDF (reference sequence). This CDR3 region has 16 residues. The J segment lost 6 bases and the V segment lost 1 base, leaving 7 bases of the junction unmatched. This clonotype has just a few counts.

The sample was blood. The chain links TRBV15 to TRBJ2-3; 10 bases match TRBD2. This TCR derives from a man aged 80 or over in good health. The CDR3 sequence: CATSRVKREGADTQYF. DNA for the CDR3: TGTGCCACCAGCAGAGTGAAGCGGGAGGGGGCCGATACGCAGTATTTT.